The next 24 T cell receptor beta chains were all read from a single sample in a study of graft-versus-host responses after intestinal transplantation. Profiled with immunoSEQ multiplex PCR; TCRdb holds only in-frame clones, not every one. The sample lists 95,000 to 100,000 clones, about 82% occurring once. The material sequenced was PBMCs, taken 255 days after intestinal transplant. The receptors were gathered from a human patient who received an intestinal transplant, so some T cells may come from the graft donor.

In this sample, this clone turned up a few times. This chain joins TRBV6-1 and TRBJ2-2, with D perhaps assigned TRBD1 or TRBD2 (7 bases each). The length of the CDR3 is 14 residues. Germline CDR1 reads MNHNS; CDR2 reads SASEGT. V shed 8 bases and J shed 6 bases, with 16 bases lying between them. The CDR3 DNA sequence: TGTGCCAGCCTGAGACAGGGAGGGGCCGGGGAGCTGTTTTTT. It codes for CASLRQGGAGELFF.

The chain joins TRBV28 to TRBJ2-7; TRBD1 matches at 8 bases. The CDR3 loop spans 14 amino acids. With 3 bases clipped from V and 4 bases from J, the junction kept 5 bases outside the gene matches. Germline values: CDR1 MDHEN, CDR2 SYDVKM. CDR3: CASSLGTGEYEQYF. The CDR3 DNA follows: TGTGCCAGCAGTTTGGGGACAGGTGAATACGAGCAGTACTTC.

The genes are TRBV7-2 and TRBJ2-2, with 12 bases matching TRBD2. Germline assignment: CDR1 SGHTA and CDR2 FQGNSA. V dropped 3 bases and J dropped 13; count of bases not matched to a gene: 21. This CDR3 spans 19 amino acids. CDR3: CASSFSRLAGDLPSRGLFF. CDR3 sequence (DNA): TGTGCCAGCAGCTTTTCGAGACTAGCGGGAGATTTACCTTCAAGGGGGCTGTTTTTT.

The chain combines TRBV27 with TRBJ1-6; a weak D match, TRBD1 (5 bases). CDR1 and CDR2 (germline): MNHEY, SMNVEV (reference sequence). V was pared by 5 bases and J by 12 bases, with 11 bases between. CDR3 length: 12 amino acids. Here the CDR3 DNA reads TGTGCCAGCAGTCCAGGGTTTCGACCCCTCCACTTT. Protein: CASSPGFRPLHF.

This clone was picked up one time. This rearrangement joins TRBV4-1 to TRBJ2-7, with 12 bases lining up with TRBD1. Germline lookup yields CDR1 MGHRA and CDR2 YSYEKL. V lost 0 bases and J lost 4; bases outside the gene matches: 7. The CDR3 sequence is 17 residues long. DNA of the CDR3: TGCGCCAGCAGCCAAGATCCCGGGACAGGGGGCATATACGAGCAGTACTTC. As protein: CASSQDPGTGGIYEQYF.

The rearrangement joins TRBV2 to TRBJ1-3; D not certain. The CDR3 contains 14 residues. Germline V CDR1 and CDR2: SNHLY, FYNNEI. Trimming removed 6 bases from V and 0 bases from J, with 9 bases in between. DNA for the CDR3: TGTGCCAGCAGACGCGAAAGCTCTGGAAACACCATATATTTT. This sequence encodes CASRRESSGNTIYF.

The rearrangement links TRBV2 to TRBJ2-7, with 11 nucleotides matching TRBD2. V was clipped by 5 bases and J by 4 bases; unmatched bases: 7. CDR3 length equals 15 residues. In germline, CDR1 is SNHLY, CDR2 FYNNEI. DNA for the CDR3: TGTGCCAGCAGTATGACTAGCGGGAAGGGATACGAGCAGTACTTC. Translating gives CASSMTSGKGYEQYF.

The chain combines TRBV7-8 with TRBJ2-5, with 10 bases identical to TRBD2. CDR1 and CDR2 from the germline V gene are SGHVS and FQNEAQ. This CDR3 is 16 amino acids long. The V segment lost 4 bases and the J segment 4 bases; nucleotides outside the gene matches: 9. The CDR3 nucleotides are TGTGCCAGCAGCTCAGGTAGCGGGAGGCCGGGAGAGACCCAGTACTTC. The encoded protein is CASSSGSGRPGETQYF.

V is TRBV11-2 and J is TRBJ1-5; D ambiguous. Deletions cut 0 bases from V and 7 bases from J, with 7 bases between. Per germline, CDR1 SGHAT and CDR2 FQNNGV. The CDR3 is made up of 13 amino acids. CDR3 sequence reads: CASSLDLGQPQHF. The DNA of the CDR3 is TGTGCCAGCAGCTTAGATCTAGGCCAGCCCCAGCATTTT.

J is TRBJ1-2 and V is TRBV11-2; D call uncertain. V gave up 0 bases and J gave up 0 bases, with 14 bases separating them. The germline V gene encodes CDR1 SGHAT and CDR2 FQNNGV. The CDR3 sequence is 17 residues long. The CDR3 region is CASSLEAGTPPNYGYTF. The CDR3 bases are TGTGCCAGCAGCTTAGAGGCGGGCACCCCTCCTAACTATGGCTACACCTTC.

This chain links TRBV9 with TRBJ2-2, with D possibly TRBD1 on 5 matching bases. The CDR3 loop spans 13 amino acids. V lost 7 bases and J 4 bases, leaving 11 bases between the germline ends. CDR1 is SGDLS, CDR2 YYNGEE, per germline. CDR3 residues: CASGRQSTGELFF. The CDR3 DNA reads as TGTGCCAGCGGGCGACAGAGCACCGGGGAGCTGTTTTTT.

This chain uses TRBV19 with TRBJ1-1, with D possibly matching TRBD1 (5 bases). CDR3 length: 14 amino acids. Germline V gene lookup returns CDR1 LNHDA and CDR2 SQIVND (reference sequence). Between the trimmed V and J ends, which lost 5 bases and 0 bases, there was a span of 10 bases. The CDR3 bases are TGTGCCAGTAGTGCGGGACTGGTGAACACTGAAGCTTTCTTT. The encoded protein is CASSAGLVNTEAFF.

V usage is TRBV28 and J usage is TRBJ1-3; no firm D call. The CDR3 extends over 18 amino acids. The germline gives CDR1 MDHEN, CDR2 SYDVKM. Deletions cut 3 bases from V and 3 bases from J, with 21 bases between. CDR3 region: CASSLPLVGRRGGNTIYF. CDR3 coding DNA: TGTGCCAGCAGTTTGCCCCTCGTGGGGAGGCGCGGTGGAAACACCATATATTTT.

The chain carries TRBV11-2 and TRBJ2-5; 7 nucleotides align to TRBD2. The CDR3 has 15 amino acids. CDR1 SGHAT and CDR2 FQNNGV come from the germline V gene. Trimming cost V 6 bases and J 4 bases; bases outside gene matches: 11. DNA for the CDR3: TGTGCCAGCAGGCCGCGGGAGCGCGGTCCAGAGACCCAGTACTTC. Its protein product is CASRPRERGPETQYF.

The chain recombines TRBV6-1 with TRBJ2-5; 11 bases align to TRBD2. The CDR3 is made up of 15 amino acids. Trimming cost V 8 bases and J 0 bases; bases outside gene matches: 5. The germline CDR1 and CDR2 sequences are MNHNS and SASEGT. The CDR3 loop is CASGLAGGYQETQYF. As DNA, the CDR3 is TGTGCCAGCGGCCTAGCGGGGGGATACCAAGAGACCCAGTACTTC.

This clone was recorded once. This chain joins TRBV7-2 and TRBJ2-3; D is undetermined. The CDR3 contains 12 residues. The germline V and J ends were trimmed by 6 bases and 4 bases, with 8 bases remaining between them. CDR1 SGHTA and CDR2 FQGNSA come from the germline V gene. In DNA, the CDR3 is TGTGCCAGCAGGGGGTGGGCAGATACGCAGTATTTT. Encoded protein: CASRGWADTQYF.

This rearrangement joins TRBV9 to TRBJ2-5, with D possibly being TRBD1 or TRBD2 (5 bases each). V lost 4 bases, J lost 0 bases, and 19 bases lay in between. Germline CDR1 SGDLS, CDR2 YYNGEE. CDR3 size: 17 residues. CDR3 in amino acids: CASSLSGGAMYQETQYF. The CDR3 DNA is TGTGCCAGCAGCCTCAGCGGTGGGGCGATGTACCAAGAGACCCAGTACTTC.

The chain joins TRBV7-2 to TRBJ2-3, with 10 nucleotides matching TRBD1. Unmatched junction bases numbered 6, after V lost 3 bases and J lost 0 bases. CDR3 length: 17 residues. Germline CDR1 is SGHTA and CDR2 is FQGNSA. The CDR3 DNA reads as TGTGCCAGCAGCTTCCGACAGGGGGCTCTTAGCACAGATACGCAGTATTTT. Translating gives CASSFRQGALSTDTQYF.

CDR3 DNA sequence: TGTGCCAGCAGCTTACAGGGTCGAAATCAGCCCCAGCATTTT. Translating it yields CASSLQGRNQPQHF. V and J are TRBV5-4 and TRBJ1-5, with D perhaps matching TRBD1 (6 bases). V lost 2 bases to trimming and J lost 4 bases, with 10 bases between them. The germline CDR1 and CDR2 sequences are SGHNT and YYREEE (reference sequence). The CDR3 loop spans 14 amino acids.

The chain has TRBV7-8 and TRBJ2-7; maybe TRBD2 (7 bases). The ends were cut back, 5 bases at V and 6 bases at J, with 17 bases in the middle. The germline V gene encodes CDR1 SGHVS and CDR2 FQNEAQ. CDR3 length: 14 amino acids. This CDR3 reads CASSLGGVRPEQYF. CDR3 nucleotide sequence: TGTGCCAGCAGCCTAGGGGGGGTTAGGCCCGAGCAGTACTTC.

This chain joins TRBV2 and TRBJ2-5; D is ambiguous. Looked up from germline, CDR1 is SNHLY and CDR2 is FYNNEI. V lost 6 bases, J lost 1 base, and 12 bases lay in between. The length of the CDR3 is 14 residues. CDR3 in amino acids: CASSATSLQETQYF. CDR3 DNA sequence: TGTGCCAGCAGCGCTACATCCCTCCAAGAGACCCAGTACTTC.

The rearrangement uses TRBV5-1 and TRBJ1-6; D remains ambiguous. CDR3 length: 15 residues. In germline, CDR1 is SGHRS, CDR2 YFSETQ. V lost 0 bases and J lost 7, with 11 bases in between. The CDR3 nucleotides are TGCGCCAGCAGCTTGGCACCCTCGGGGAATTCACCCCTCCACTTT. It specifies CASSLAPSGNSPLHF.

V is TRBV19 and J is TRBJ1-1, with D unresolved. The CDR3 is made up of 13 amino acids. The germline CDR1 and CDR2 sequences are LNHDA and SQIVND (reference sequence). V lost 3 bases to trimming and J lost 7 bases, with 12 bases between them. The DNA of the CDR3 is TGTGCCAGTAGTATTCGACGTTTAGATGAAGCTTTCTTT. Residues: CASSIRRLDEAFF.

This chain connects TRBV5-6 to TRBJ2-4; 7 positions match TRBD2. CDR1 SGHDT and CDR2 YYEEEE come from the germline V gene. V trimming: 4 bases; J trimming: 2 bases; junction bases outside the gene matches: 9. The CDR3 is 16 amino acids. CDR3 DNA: TGTGCCAGCAGCCTGCTAAGGACTAGTACCAAAAACATTCAGTACTTC. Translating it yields CASSLLRTSTKNIQYF.